The rows below give T cell receptor beta chains drawn from one sample of a study of blood T cell repertoires in COVID-19. TCRdb's copy holds only in-frame clones and misses some; the assay was immunoSEQ multiplex PCR. The sample includes over 200,000 clones, roughly 80% of them seen just once. Sequencing was performed on peripheral blood. The origin of the receptors is a human donor in a cohort sampled during active COVID-19. CDR3s include the opening cysteine and the closing phenylalanine or tryptophan. A D gene is named only where the DNA matches it firmly. Only some rows state a clone size, as once, few, many or a class for expanded clones.

DNA	CDR3	V	size	J	D
TGTGCCAGCACCTCGGGGAGTCACTCCTACGAGCAGTACTTC	CASTSGSHSYEQYF	TRBV27	NA	TRBJ2-7	NA
TGTGCCAGCAGCTTAAGGACAGGGGGCGGTTATACCAACACCATATATTTT	CASSLRTGGGYTNTIYF	TRBV7-2	NA	TRBJ1-3	TRBD1
TGTGCCAGCAGAGTCCGGACAGGGGGCAAGAGGACAGATACGCAGTATTTT	CASRVRTGGKRTDTQYF	TRBV7-9	NA	TRBJ2-3	TRBD1
TGTGCCAGCAGCCGGGGACAGGGGGCCTATGAGCAGTTCTTC	CASSRGQGAYEQFF	TRBV6-2/TRBV6-3	NA	TRBJ2-1	TRBD1
TGTGCCTCTAGGCCGACCGGGACAGCATATGAAAAACTGTTTTTT	CASRPTGTAYEKLFF	TRBV19	once	TRBJ1-4	TRBD1
TGTGCCAGCAGCCTGACAGGGTCTAATTCACCCCTCCACTTT	CASSLTGSNSPLHF	TRBV28	NA	TRBJ1-6	TRBD1
TGTGCCAGCAGCTACGAGGGGGCAAGCAATCAGCCCCAGCATTTT	CASSYEGASNQPQHF	TRBV7-2	once	TRBJ1-5	TRBD1
TGTGCCAGCTCACCAGTACTAGCGGACACAGATACGCAGTATTTT	CASSPVLADTDTQYF	TRBV18	NA	TRBJ2-3	TRBD2
TGTGCCAGCAGCCCACAGGGGATGAATTCACCCCTCCACTTT	CASSPQGMNSPLHF	TRBV7-9	few	TRBJ1-6	TRBD1
TGTGCCAGCAGCGTTAATTGGTGGACAGACTATGGCTACACCTTC	CASSVNWWTDYGYTF	TRBV9	NA	TRBJ1-2	NA
TGTGCCAGCAGTGATGAGGTCACTGAAGCTTTCTTT	CASSDEVTEAFF	TRBV25-1	few	TRBJ1-1	NA
TGTGCCAGCAGCGGGACTAGCGGGAGGGCAAAAGCCGGGGAGCTGTTTTTT	CASSGTSGRAKAGELFF	TRBV5-4	NA	TRBJ2-2	TRBD2
TGTGCCATCAGTGATTTCGCTGTTAGTACTAGCGGGAAAAGTATAAGTCAGTACTTC	CAISDFAVSTSGKSISQYF	TRBV10-3	NA	TRBJ2-4	TRBD2
TGTGCCAGCAGTTCAGGCTTGGCTCCCCTCCACTTT	CASSSGLAPLHF	TRBV27	NA	TRBJ1-6	NA
TGTGCCAGCAGTACCCGGGACAGGGGAAACACCATATATTTT	CASSTRDRGNTIYF	TRBV27	NA	TRBJ1-3	TRBD1
TGTGCCAGCAGCCGAGAGACAGGGGTGAGCTACGAGCAGTACTTC	CASSRETGVSYEQYF	TRBV14	few	TRBJ2-7	TRBD1
NA	CASSNGLGVAGGSQETQYF	TRBV21-1	NA	TRBJ2-5	NA
TGTGCCAGCAGTTTCCCAAGGAGCGGCAGCTCCTACAATGAGCAGTTCTTC	CASSFPRSGSSYNEQFF	TRBV28	NA	TRBJ2-1	NA
TGTGCCAGTAGTATGGGCGGAGGGAACTTTTACGAGCAGTACTTC	CASSMGGGNFYEQYF	TRBV19	NA	TRBJ2-7	NA
TGCGCCAGCAGCCAAGAAGACAGGACCTATGGCTACACCTTC	CASSQEDRTYGYTF	TRBV4-1	NA	TRBJ1-2	NA
TGTGCCAGCATCTTACGTAGGGACAGGAACACTGAAGCTTTCTTT	CASILRRDRNTEAFF	TRBV6-5	NA	TRBJ1-1	TRBD1
TGTGCCAGCAGCTTAGTTCTATGGGACAGGGGCTCCTACGAGCAGTACTTC	CASSLVLWDRGSYEQYF	TRBV7-2	NA	TRBJ2-7	TRBD1
TGCGCCAGCAGCTTGGTTAACAGAGCTAACTATGGCTACACCTTC	CASSLVNRANYGYTF	TRBV5-1	NA	TRBJ1-2	NA
TGTGCCAGCAGCCCATCTACGGGGAATAAAGCTTTCTTT	CASSPSTGNKAFF	TRBV9	NA	TRBJ1-1	NA
TGTGCCAGCAGTCCCAGGCGGGACGCATGGTCCGAGCAGTACTTC	CASSPRRDAWSEQYF	TRBV6-5	NA	TRBJ2-7	NA
TGTGCCAGCAGCGGACTAGCGGCCTACGAGCAGTACTTC	CASSGLAAYEQYF	TRBV21-1	NA	TRBJ2-7	NA
TGTGCCAGCAGCACCGGGACAGGGCAGGCTGGAAACACCATATATTTT	CASSTGTGQAGNTIYF	TRBV5-6	NA	TRBJ1-3	TRBD1
TGTGCCAGCAGTGAGGGGGCAGGGAAGGTCACAGATACGCAGTATTTT	CASSEGAGKVTDTQYF	TRBV6-4	few	TRBJ2-3	NA
TGTGCCTGCCCGACAGGGGACACTGAAGCTTTCTTT	CACPTGDTEAFF	TRBV30	NA	TRBJ1-1	TRBD1
TGTGCCAGCAGCGCGAACAGGGGGCTGGGGAACACTGAAGCTTTCTTT	CASSANRGLGNTEAFF	TRBV28	NA	TRBJ1-1	TRBD1
TGTGCCAGTACAGGAAGCGGGGCACCTTTAGCCAAAAACATTCAGTACTTC	CASTGSGAPLAKNIQYF	TRBV19	NA	TRBJ2-4	TRBD2
TGTGCCAGCCGTAGAGCGGGAGGGGTAGATACGCAGTATTTT	CASRRAGGVDTQYF	TRBV6-6	NA	TRBJ2-3	TRBD2
TGTGCCAGCAGTCGGGACAGGGGTAGGCACGAGCAGTACTTC	CASSRDRGRHEQYF	TRBV28	NA	TRBJ2-7	TRBD1
TGTGCCAGCAGCGCCTCTAGCGGCTACGAGCAGTACTTC	CASSASSGYEQYF	TRBV7-3	few	TRBJ2-7	TRBD2
TGTGCCAGCAGTCCCCGGGTAAGCGGGAGGATTAGTGAGCAGTTCTTC	CASSPRVSGRISEQFF	TRBV27	NA	TRBJ2-1	TRBD2
TGTGCCAGTAGTATAGGTGGGCTAGCCAAAAACATTCAGTACTTC	CASSIGGLAKNIQYF	TRBV19	NA	TRBJ2-4	NA
TGTGCCAGCGGGGACAGGGTCGTCGCTGGAAACACCATATATTTT	CASGDRVVAGNTIYF	TRBV6-6	once	TRBJ1-3	TRBD1
TGTGCCAGCAGCTTAGCCAGGGGAAGGAATTCACCCCTCCACTTT	CASSLARGRNSPLHF	TRBV7-9	NA	TRBJ1-6	NA
TGTGCCAGCAGCTTACGAGGAGCTTACACTGAAGCTTTCTTT	CASSLRGAYTEAFF	TRBV5-6	NA	TRBJ1-1	NA
TGTGCCAGCAGTCGAAGGGTGACCGGGCGGGAGCTCTACAATGAGCAGTTCTTC	CASSRRVTGRELYNEQFF	TRBV27	NA	TRBJ2-1	TRBD2
TGCGCCAGCAGCTTCGGCAGGGGGACTGAAGCTTTCTTT	CASSFGRGTEAFF	TRBV5-1	NA	TRBJ1-1	TRBD1
TGTGCCAGCAGTAATACGGGCCTTCTTTCGGGGGGAAACACCATATATTTT	CASSNTGLLSGGNTIYF	TRBV28	NA	TRBJ1-3	NA
TGTGCCAGCAGCCTGGGACAGCGAACTGAAGCTTTCTTT	CASSLGQRTEAFF	TRBV28	NA	TRBJ1-1	TRBD1
TGCGCCAGCAGCTTCCGGGACAGGGTAGACGAGCAGTACTTC	CASSFRDRVDEQYF	TRBV5-1	NA	TRBJ2-7	TRBD1
TGTGCCAGCCACCCGACAGGGTACCCAACTAATGAAAAACTGTTTTTT	CASHPTGYPTNEKLFF	TRBV2	NA	TRBJ1-4	TRBD1
TGTGCCAGCAGTTACTCTCGGACAGGGGGCGGTGAAAAACTGTTTTTT	CASSYSRTGGGEKLFF	TRBV6-5	NA	TRBJ1-4	TRBD1
TGTGCCAGCAGCTTAGCGATAGGACTAGCGGGAGTATACAATGAGCAGTTCTTC	CASSLAIGLAGVYNEQFF	TRBV7-2	NA	TRBJ2-1	TRBD2
TGTGCCTGGATCCTACAGGGGGCAGGTCGTGGCTACACCTTC	CAWILQGAGRGYTF	TRBV30	NA	TRBJ1-2	TRBD1
TGTGCCAGCAGCCGGAGGACTAGTTCCTACGAGCAGTACTTC	CASSRRTSSYEQYF	TRBV3-1/TRBV3-2	NA	TRBJ2-7	TRBD2
TGTGCCAGCAGTTTAAACGTCCTAGCGGGAGGTGAAGATACGCAGTATTTT	CASSLNVLAGGEDTQYF	TRBV27	NA	TRBJ2-3	TRBD2